Below, 6 T cell receptor beta chains from the same sample are listed, as sequenced in a study of blood T cell repertoires in COVID-19. Profiled with immunoSEQ multiplex PCR; TCRdb holds only in-frame clones, not every one. Among fewer than 350,000 clones listed, around four fifths were seen once. Material: peripheral blood. These receptors originate from a woman aged 50 to 65 with active or convalescent COVID-19.

The rearrangement uses TRBV5-1 and TRBJ2-7; 10 bases line up with TRBD2. With V trimmed by 5 bases and J by 3 bases, 2 bases remained unmatched. The CDR3 runs 13 residues. The germline CDR1 and CDR2 sequences are SGHRS and YFSETQ. The CDR3 protein is CASSASGGYEQYF. The CDR3 nucleotides read TGCGCCAGCAGTGCTAGCGGGGGCTACGAGCAGTACTTC.

The DNA of the CDR3 is TGCGCCAGCAGCTTGGTGGTAGCGGGAGAGGAGCTGTTTTTT. As protein: CASSLVVAGEELFF. The chain carries TRBV5-1 and TRBJ2-2; the match to TRBD2 covers 9 bases. Germline CDR1 SGHRS, CDR2 YFSETQ. Trimming removed 0 bases from V and 10 bases from J; junction bases left unmatched: 4. The CDR3 runs to 14 residues.

The CDR3 DNA sequence: TGTGCCAGCAGGGAGGCGGGAGGGTACACTGAAGCTTTCTTT. Translation: CASREAGGYTEAFF. The rearrangement links TRBV2 to TRBJ1-1; D call uncertain. Per germline, CDR1 SNHLY and CDR2 FYNNEI. V was trimmed by 6 bases and J by 3 bases, leaving 14 bases between them. The CDR3 loop spans 14 amino acids.

The genes are TRBV4-2 and TRBJ2-5, with 14 bases lining up with TRBD2. This CDR3 region has 22 residues. V dropped 1 base and J dropped 2; count of bases not matched to a gene: 18. Germline CDR1 and CDR2: LGHNA and YNFKEQ. The CDR3 DNA sequence: TGTGCCAGCAGCCAAGGGGTTATAAGGGGACTAGCGGGAGCTAGGCGACAAGAGACCCAGTACTTC. Amino acid sequence: CASSQGVIRGLAGARRQETQYF.

V and J are TRBV3-1 (or the pseudogene TRBV3-2) and TRBJ2-3, with D perhaps matching TRBD2 (5 bases). V lost 5 bases and J lost 5, with 17 bases in between. The CDR3 is 15 amino acids. Germline V gene data show CDR1 as LGHDT and CDR2 as YNNKEL (reference sequence). The CDR3 coding sequence is TGTGCCAGCAGCAATGGACTCCTTATGAGAGATACGCAGTATTTT. Amino acids: CASSNGLLMRDTQYF.

As concerns this clone: The sample has other DNA sequences that encode this CDR3 too. The gene calls are TRBV5-1 and TRBJ1-2; D gene uncertain. From germline, CDR1 is SGHRS and CDR2 YFSETQ. V shed 1 base and J shed 7 bases, with 11 bases lying between them. The CDR3 has 13 residues. The CDR3 DNA reads as TGCGCCAGCAGCTTGACGCCCGGAGGTGGCTACACCTTC. Protein: CASSLTPGGGYTF. Combining the CDR3 with reference TRBV5-1 and TRBJ1-2 gives the whole variable domain KAGVTQTPRYLIKTRGQQVTLSCSPISGHRSVSWYQQTPGQGLQFLFEYFSETQRNKGNFPGRFSGRQFSNSRSEMNVSTLELGDSALYLCASSLTPGGGYTFGSGTRLTVV.